The 27 T cell receptor beta chains below were found in one sample sequenced in a study of response to subunit inactivated influenza vaccine. TCRdb re-derived calls from the RT-PCR reads in MiXCR, one entry per CDR3 protein. The data show around 790,000 distinct CDR3 sequences, around 20% seen once. Sequencing was performed on PBMCs from blood, taken around 5 days after vaccination. The source is a man in his fifties or sixties who received an inactivated influenza vaccine.

V usage is TRBV6-2 or TRBV6-3 and J usage is TRBJ2-3; 12 bases line up with TRBD2. V lost 4 bases to trimming and J lost 2 bases; unmatched junction nucleotides: 13. Looked up from germline, CDR1 is MNHEY and CDR2 is SVGEGT. This CDR3 region has 19 residues. CDR3 DNA sequence: TGTGCCAGCAGTTCCATTTGGTGGACTAGCGGGAACACCACAGATACGCAGTATTTT. As protein: CASSSIWWTSGNTTDTQYF.

This clonotype was seen a handful of times. J is TRBJ2-7 and V is TRBV20-1, with 7 bases identical to TRBD2. Germline V gene lookup returns CDR1 DFQATT and CDR2 SNEGSKA (reference sequence). The CDR3 contains 13 residues. Germline trimming cut 3 bases from V and 5 bases from J; bases unmatched to any gene: 7. CDR3: CSASGGNRNEQYF. CDR3 in DNA: TGCAGTGCTAGCGGGGGGAATAGAAACGAGCAGTACTTC.

This clonotype was recorded a few times. V is TRBV4-3 and J is TRBJ2-7; D is uncertain. Germline assignment: CDR1 LGHNA and CDR2 YSLEER. V was clipped by 0 bases and J by 1 base, with 10 bases between them. This CDR3 region has 15 residues. The CDR3 region is CASSQDLGQSYEQYF. Written as DNA, the CDR3 is TGCGCCAGCAGCCAAGATCTAGGGCAGTCCTACGAGCAGTACTTC.

The table lists this clonotype with many counts. The V gene is TRBV3-1, the J gene TRBJ1-1; D possibly corresponds to TRBD1 (5 bases). This CDR3 contains 14 residues. The germline gives CDR1 LGHDT, CDR2 YNNKEL (reference sequence). V was trimmed by 0 bases and J by 8 bases, leaving 13 bases between them. The CDR3 loop reads CASSQDIGTVEAFF. For the CDR3, the DNA is TGTGCCAGCAGCCAAGATATAGGGACGGTCGAAGCTTTCTTT.

The chain recombines TRBV5-1 with TRBJ2-1, with D possibly TRBD2 on 5 matching bases. V gave up 1 base and J gave up 7 bases, with 15 bases separating them. CDR3 length equals 15 residues. The germline CDR1 and CDR2 sequences are SGHRS and YFSETQ. The CDR3 nucleotides are TGCGCCAGCAGCTTGTTACGGGGATTGGGGAATGAGCAGTTCTTC. This gives the protein CASSLLRGLGNEQFF.

This clonotype has just a few counts. This sequence joins TRBV20-1 and TRBJ2-6; tentative D call: TRBD1 (5 bases). This CDR3 has 15 amino acids. Germline V gene sequence: CDR1 DFQATT, CDR2 SNEGSKA (reference sequence). V was shortened by 5 bases and J by 1 base, with 12 bases between the two germline ends. The CDR3 loop reads CSALDAGSGANVLTF. In DNA, the CDR3 is TGCAGTGCTCTGGATGCAGGGTCTGGGGCCAACGTCCTGACTTTC.

This clonotype was counted only a few times. The chain joins TRBV10-3 to TRBJ2-4, with 7 bases lining up with TRBD1. The length of the CDR3 is 16 residues. J gave up 0 bases and V 4 bases, and 6 bases lay outside the gene matches. The germline V gene has CDR1 ENHRY and CDR2 SYGVKD. The CDR3 DNA sequence: TGTGCCATCAGTGCAGGGGACAGTAGAGCCAAAAACATTCAGTACTTC. Translating it yields CAISAGDSRAKNIQYF.

This clonotype was detected a few times. The J gene is TRBJ2-3, the V gene TRBV7-8; 8 positions match TRBD2. CDR1 SGHVS and CDR2 FQNEAQ come from the germline V gene. The CDR3 totals 16 residues. The junction had 7 bases not matched to a gene; V was cut back by 0 bases and J by 5 bases. CDR3 in DNA: TGTGCCAGCAGCTTAGCGGGGGCGGGGGGTCAAGATACGCAGTATTTT. Its protein product is CASSLAGAGGQDTQYF.

The chain couples TRBV4-1 to TRBJ2-5; a weak D match, TRBD2 (6 bases). The CDR3 spans 15 residues. Per germline, CDR1 MGHRA and CDR2 YSYEKL. With 6 bases removed from V and 5 bases from J, the gap between germline ends came to 19 bases. The CDR3 reads CASSQDGGRGETQYF. In DNA form, the CDR3 reads TGCGCCAGCAGTCAGGACGGGGGAAGAGGCGAGACCCAGTACTTC.

Concerning this clonotype itself: A much larger clone lies one base from this, so it may be a read error. The chain combines TRBV20-1 with TRBJ2-3; 8 nucleotides align to TRBD2. The trim removed 1 base at V and 8 bases at J, leaving 11 bases unmatched. The CDR3 loop spans 15 amino acids. The germline V gene has CDR1 DFQATT and CDR2 SNEGSKA (reference sequence). CDR3 amino acids: CSARGLSGGLGTQYF. The CDR3 DNA reads as TGCAGTGCTAGAGGACTATCGGGGGGGCTGGGTACGCAGTATTTT.

This chain joins TRBV7-2 and TRBJ2-7; the match to TRBD1 covers 9 bases. Germline V gene lookup returns CDR1 SGHTA and CDR2 FQGNSA. V gave up 4 bases and J gave up 5 bases; unmatched junction bases: 6. The CDR3 contains 14 residues. The CDR3 here is CASSSQGAWHEQYF. As DNA, the CDR3 is TGTGCCAGCAGCTCACAGGGGGCTTGGCACGAGCAGTACTTC.

This clonotype occurred a few times. The chain joins TRBV4-3 to TRBJ1-6; TRBD1 aligns across 8 bases. The CDR3 runs 16 residues. Germline loops: CDR1 LGHNA, CDR2 YSLEER. Unmatched junction bases numbered 12, after V lost 4 bases and J lost 10 bases. CDR3 sequence reads: CASSPALTGVQSPLHF. The CDR3 DNA sequence: TGCGCCAGCAGCCCCGCATTGACAGGGGTTCAATCACCCCTCCACTTT.

This clonotype was observed a few times. This chain connects TRBV24-1 to TRBJ2-1, with 11 bases that match TRBD2. With 4 bases clipped from V and 0 bases from J, the junction kept 7 bases outside the gene matches. Germline assignment: CDR1 KGHDR and CDR2 SFDVKD. This CDR3 comprises 18 residues. Here the CDR3 reads CATSDVSGRAASYNEQFF. The CDR3 DNA follows: TGTGCCACCAGTGACGTTAGCGGGAGGGCCGCCTCCTACAATGAGCAGTTCTTC.

J is TRBJ2-7 and V is TRBV7-8, with D possibly TRBD1 on 6 matching bases. With 2 bases removed from V and 2 bases from J, the gap between germline ends came to 10 bases. The CDR3 spans 14 residues. CDR1 SGHVS and CDR2 FQNEAQ come from the germline V gene. The chain's CDR3 is CASSLSGATYEQYF. The CDR3 DNA reads TGTGCCAGCAGCTTATCAGGGGCAACCTACGAGCAGTACTTC.

This clonotype was seen only a few times. CDR3: CASSFLEPYTEAFF. The CDR3 DNA reads TGTGCCAGCAGCTTCCTGGAACCCTACACTGAAGCTTTCTTT. The rearrangement links TRBV7-9 to TRBJ1-1, with D unclear. V was cut by 3 bases and J by 3 bases, with 11 bases left in between. The CDR3 extends over 14 amino acids. The V gene's germline CDR1 is SEHNR and CDR2 FQNEAQ (reference sequence). Full variable domain (outside the CDR3, taken from reference TRBV7-9 and TRBJ1-1): DTGVSQNPRHKITKRGQNVTFRCDPISEHNRLYWYRQTLGQGPEFLTYFQNEAQLEKSRLLSDRFSAERPKGSFSTLEIQRTEQGDSAMYLCASSFLEPYTEAFFGQGTRLTVV.

The J gene is TRBJ2-7, the V gene TRBV18; 7 nucleotides agree with TRBD1. This CDR3 has 15 amino acids. Per the germline V gene, CDR1 is KGHSH and CDR2 is LQKENI. J was trimmed by 3 bases and V by 5 bases; bases with no gene match: 10. The CDR3 sequence is CASSSDRFDGYEQYF. In DNA form, the CDR3 reads TGTGCCAGCTCATCGGACAGGTTTGACGGCTACGAGCAGTACTTC.

The gene calls are TRBV5-1 and TRBJ2-3, with TRBD2 matching over 9 bases. This CDR3 is 17 amino acids long. Germline values: CDR1 SGHRS, CDR2 YFSETQ. V trimming: 5 bases; J trimming: 0 bases; junction bases outside the gene matches: 10. Here the CDR3 DNA reads TGCGCCAGCAGAAGTTGGCTAGCGGGGTTTAGCACAGATACGCAGTATTTT. Encoded protein: CASRSWLAGFSTDTQYF.

A few counts support this clonotype. V is TRBV9 and J is TRBJ2-1; the D gene is possibly TRBD2 (5 bases). V was trimmed by 2 bases and J by 0 bases, leaving 12 bases between them. The CDR3 has 16 residues. The germline CDR1 and CDR2 sequences are SGDLS and YYNGEE. The CDR3 DNA is TGTGCCAGCAGCGTGAGCGGCCCTAGCTCCTACAATGAGCAGTTCTTC. Its protein is CASSVSGPSSYNEQFF.

This clonotype was counted only a few times. The chain is built from TRBV15 and TRBJ1-4; D call uncertain. Per the germline V gene, CDR1 is LNHNV and CDR2 is YYDKDF (reference sequence). V was cut by 0 bases and J by 3 bases, with 11 bases left in between. The CDR3 sequence is 16 residues long. The CDR3 loop reads CATSRDPNSPNEKLFF. The CDR3 DNA is TGTGCCACCAGCAGAGATCCCAACAGCCCTAATGAAAAACTGTTTTTT.

There are a few counts of this clonotype. The chain combines TRBV27 with TRBJ2-3; D not certain. This CDR3 region has 16 residues. V was shortened by 3 bases and J by 3 bases, with 16 bases between the two germline ends. Germline assignment: CDR1 MNHEY and CDR2 SMNVEV (reference sequence). In nucleotides, the CDR3 is TGTGCCAGCAGTTTTGTTGCGGCCCGGAGTACAGATACGCAGTATTTT. This encodes CASSFVAARSTDTQYF.

This clonotype was seen at least ten times. The V and J genes are TRBV10-2 and TRBJ2-1; unclear D gene. The germline V and J ends were trimmed by 0 bases and 9 bases, with 12 bases remaining between them. The CDR3 contains 14 residues. The germline V gene has CDR1 WSHSY and CDR2 SAAADI. In DNA form, the CDR3 reads TGCGCCAGCAGTGAGTCTGGCCGGTACGGTGAGCAGTTCTTC. This encodes CASSESGRYGEQFF.

The rearrangement uses TRBV7-2 and TRBJ2-7, with 9 bases aligning to TRBD2. V lost 4 bases to trimming and J lost 2 bases; unmatched junction nucleotides: 6. The CDR3 consists of 15 residues. Germline lookup yields CDR1 SGHTA and CDR2 FQGNSA. The CDR3 spells CASSSAGGGPYEQYF. The CDR3 DNA follows: TGTGCCAGCAGCTCCGCGGGAGGGGGCCCCTACGAGCAGTACTTC.

This clonotype was seen only a few times. The chain recombines TRBV27 with TRBJ2-5; D gene uncertain. With 6 bases removed from V and 6 bases from J, the gap between germline ends came to 8 bases. This CDR3 is built from 11 residues. Germline CDR1 is MNHEY and CDR2 is SMNVEV (reference sequence). In nucleotides, the CDR3 is TGTGCCAGCAGCTCCCCGAAGACCCAGTACTTC. Translating gives CASSSPKTQYF.

To note about this clonotype: The CDR3 does not close with the conserved phenylalanine or tryptophan, likely indicating a read error. V is TRBV12-3 or TRBV12-4 and J is TRBJ1-2, with 8 bases lining up with TRBD1. This CDR3 has 15 amino acids. Unmatched junction bases numbered 2, after V lost 2 bases and J lost 0 bases. The CDR3 DNA is TGTGCCAGCAGTTTACAGGGACAGGCTAACTATGGCTACACCATC. This gives the protein CASSLQGQANYGYTI.

In its sample, this clonotype was seen a few times. This CDR3 is CASSLYAGGPGTDTQYF. The DNA of the CDR3 is TGTGCCAGCAGCTTATACGCGGGAGGGCCGGGGACAGATACGCAGTATTTT. The chain recombines TRBV7-2 with TRBJ2-3; 9 nucleotides align to TRBD2. Germline V CDR1 and CDR2: SGHTA, FQGNSA. Trimming removed 2 bases from V and 3 bases from J; junction bases left unmatched: 9. The CDR3 loop spans 17 amino acids.

The V gene is TRBV24-1, the J gene TRBJ2-2; the D is unclear. Germline assignment: CDR1 KGHDR and CDR2 SFDVKD. V lost 7 bases and J 0 bases, leaving 11 bases between the germline ends. This CDR3 is 15 amino acids long. The CDR3 nucleotides are TGTGCCACCAGAGATAGCTTCGCGAACACCGGGGAGCTGTTTTTT. It is translated as CATRDSFANTGELFF.

This clonotype has just a few counts. The gene calls are TRBV12-3 or TRBV12-4 and TRBJ2-2, with D unclear. V was pared by 1 base and J by 6 bases, with 9 bases between. CDR3 length: 14 residues. DNA of the CDR3: TGTGCCAGCAGTTTAGGGACGCGAGCCGGGGAGCTGTTTTTT. Protein product: CASSLGTRAGELFF.